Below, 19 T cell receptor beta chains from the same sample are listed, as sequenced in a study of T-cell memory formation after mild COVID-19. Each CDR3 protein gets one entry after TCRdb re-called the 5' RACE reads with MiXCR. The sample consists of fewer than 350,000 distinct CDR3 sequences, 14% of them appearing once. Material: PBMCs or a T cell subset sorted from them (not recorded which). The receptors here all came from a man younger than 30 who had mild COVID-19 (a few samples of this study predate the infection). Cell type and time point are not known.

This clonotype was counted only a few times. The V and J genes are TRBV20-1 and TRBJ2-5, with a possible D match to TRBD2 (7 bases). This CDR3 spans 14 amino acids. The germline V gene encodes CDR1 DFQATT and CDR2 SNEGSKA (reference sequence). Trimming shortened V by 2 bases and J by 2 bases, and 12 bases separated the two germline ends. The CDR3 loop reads CSARSGGSQETQYF. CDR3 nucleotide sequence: TGCAGTGCTAGATCGGGGGGCTCTCAAGAGACCCAGTACTTC.

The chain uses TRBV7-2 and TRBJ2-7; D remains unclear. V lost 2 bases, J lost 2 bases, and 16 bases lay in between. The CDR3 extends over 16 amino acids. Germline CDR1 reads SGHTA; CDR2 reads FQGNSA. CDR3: CASSLSASSFTYEQYF. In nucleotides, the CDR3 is TGTGCCAGCAGCTTATCTGCCAGTTCATTTACCTACGAGCAGTACTTC.

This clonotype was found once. For the CDR3, the DNA is TGCAGCGTCCGTCAACAGGGTCTGGTGACCCAGTACTTC. Amino acids: CSVRQQGLVTQYF. The rearrangement joins TRBV29-1 to TRBJ2-5; tentative D call: TRBD1 (6 bases). The CDR3 sequence is 13 residues long. Germline-derived CDR1 and CDR2 are SQVTM and ANQGSEA. V was clipped by 6 bases and J by 7 bases, with 18 bases between them.

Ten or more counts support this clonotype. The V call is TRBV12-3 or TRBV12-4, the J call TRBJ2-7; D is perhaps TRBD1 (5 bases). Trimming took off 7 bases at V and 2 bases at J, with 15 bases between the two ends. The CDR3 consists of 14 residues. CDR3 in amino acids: CASTGRRGAYEQYF. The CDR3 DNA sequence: TGTGCCAGCACAGGCAGAAGGGGCGCCTACGAGCAGTACTTC.

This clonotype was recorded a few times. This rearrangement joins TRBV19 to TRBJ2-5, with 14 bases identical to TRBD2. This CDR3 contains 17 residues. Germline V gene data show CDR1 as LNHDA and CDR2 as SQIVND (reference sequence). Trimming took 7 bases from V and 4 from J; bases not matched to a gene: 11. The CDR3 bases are TGTGCCAGTACCTCCCTGGGGACTAGCGGGGGTCGAGAGACCCAGTACTTC. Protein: CASTSLGTSGGRETQYF.

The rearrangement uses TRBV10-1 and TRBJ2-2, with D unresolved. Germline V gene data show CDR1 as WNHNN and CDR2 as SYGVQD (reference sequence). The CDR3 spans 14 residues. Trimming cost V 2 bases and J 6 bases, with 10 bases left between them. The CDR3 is CASSEGVPPGELFF. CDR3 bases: TGCGCCAGCAGTGAGGGGGTCCCCCCCGGGGAGCTGTTTTTT.

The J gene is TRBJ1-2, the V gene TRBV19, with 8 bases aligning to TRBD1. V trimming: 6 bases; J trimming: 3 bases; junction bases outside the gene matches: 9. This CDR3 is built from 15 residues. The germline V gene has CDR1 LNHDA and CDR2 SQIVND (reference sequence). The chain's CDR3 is CASRSPRGQYYGYTF. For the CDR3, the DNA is TGTGCCAGTAGGAGCCCCAGGGGGCAATACTATGGCTACACCTTC.

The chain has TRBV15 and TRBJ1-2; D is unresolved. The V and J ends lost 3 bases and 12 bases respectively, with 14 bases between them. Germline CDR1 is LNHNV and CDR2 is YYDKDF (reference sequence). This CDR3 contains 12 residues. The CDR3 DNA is TGTGCCACCAGCAGTAGTGGTGGAGTCCACACCTTC. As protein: CATSSSGGVHTF.

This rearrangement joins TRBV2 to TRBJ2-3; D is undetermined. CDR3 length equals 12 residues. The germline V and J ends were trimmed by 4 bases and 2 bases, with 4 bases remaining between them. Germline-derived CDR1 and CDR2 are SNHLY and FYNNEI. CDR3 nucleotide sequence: TGTGCCAGCAGTGGCCTCACAGATACGCAGTATTTT. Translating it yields CASSGLTDTQYF.

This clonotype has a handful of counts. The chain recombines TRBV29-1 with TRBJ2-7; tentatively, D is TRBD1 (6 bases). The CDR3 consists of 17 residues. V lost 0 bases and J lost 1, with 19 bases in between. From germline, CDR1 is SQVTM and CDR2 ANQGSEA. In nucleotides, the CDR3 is TGCAGCGTTGAAGAGTTGGACGGGCAGGGGTCTTCCTACGAGCAGTACTTC. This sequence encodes CSVEELDGQGSSYEQYF.

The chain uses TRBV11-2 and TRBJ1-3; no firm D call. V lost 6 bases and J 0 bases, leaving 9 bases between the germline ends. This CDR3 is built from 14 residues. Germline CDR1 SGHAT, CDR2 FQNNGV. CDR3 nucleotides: TGTGCCAGCAGGGACGGTTACTCTGGAAACACCATATATTTT. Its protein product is CASRDGYSGNTIYF.

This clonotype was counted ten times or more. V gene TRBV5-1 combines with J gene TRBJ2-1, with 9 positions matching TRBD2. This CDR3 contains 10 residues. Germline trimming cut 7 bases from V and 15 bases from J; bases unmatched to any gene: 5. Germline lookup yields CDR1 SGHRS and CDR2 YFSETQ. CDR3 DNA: TGCGCCAGCTTCGGGACTAGCTTGTTCTTC. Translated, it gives CASFGTSLFF.

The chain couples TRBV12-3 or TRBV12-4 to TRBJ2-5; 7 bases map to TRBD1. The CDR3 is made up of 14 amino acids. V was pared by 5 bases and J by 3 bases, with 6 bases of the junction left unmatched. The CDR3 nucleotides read TGTGCCAGCAGTCATACAGGACAGGAAGAGACCCAGTACTTC. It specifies CASSHTGQEETQYF.

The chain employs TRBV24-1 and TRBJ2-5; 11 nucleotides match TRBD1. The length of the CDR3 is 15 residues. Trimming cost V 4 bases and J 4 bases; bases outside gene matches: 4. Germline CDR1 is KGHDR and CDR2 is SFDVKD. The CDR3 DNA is TGTGCCACCAGTGAGCTTGGACAGGGGGCAGAGACCCAGTACTTC. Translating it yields CATSELGQGAETQYF.

The DNA of the CDR3 is TGTGCCAGCAGTTGGGACGGAAAAAACACTGAAGCTTTCTTT. Translating it yields CASSWDGKNTEAFF. The chain joins TRBV6-5 to TRBJ1-1, with a tentative D call TRBD1 (5 bases). V gave up 4 bases and J gave up 2 bases, with 11 bases separating them. The germline V gene encodes CDR1 MNHEY and CDR2 SVGAGI. This CDR3 has 14 amino acids.

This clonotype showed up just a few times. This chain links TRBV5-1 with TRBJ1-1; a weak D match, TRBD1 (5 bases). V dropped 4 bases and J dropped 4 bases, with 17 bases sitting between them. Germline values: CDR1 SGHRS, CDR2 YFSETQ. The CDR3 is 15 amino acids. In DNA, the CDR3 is TGCGCCAGCAGCGAATACCAGGGTGTGGGCACTGAAGCTTTCTTT. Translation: CASSEYQGVGTEAFF. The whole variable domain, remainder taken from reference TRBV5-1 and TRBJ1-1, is KAGVTQTPRYLIKTRGQQVTLSCSPISGHRSVSWYQQTPGQGLQFLFEYFSETQRNKGNFPGRFSGRQFSNSRSEMNVSTLELGDSALYLCASSEYQGVGTEAFFGQGTRLTVV.

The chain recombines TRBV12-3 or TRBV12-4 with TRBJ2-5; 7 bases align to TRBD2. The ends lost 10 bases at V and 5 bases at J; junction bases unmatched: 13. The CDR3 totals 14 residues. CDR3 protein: CATLLGGSGETQYF. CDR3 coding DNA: TGTGCCACCTTGCTGGGAGGGTCTGGGGAGACCCAGTACTTC.

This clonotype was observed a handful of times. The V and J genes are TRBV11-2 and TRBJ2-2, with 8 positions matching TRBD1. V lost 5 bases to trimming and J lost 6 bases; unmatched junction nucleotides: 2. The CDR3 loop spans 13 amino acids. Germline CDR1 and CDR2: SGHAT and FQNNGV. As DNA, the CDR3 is TGTGCCAGCAGCACCAGGGGGCCCGGGGAGCTGTTTTTT. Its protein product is CASSTRGPGELFF.

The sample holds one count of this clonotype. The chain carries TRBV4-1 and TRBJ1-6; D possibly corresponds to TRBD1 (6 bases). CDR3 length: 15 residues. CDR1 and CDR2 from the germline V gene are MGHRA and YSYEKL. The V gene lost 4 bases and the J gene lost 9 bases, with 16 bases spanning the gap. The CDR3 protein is CASSPTGGSGSPLHF. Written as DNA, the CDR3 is TGCGCCAGCAGCCCCACCGGGGGCAGCGGTTCACCCCTCCACTTT.